What follows are 8 T cell receptor beta chains derived from one specimen sequenced in a study of T cell responses to AZD1222 COVID-19 vaccine. The table came from immunoSEQ multiplex PCR; TCRdb's copy has only in-frame clones and leaves some out. The table has just under 150,000 clones, just over 85% seen once. The starting material was peripheral blood, obtained 28 days after the second AZD1222 dose. The source of these receptors is an adult who received the AZD1222 COVID-19 vaccine.

The V call is TRBV13, the J call TRBJ2-3; D might be TRBD1 or TRBD2, each matching 5 bases. The CDR3 consists of 16 residues. Germline V gives CDR1 PRHDT, CDR2 FYEKMQ (reference sequence). V lost 4 bases and J 2 bases, leaving 16 bases between the germline ends. Here the CDR3 DNA reads TGTGCCAGCAGCTCTCCCCGGGGCGCGGACACAGATACGCAGTATTTT. Protein sequence: CASSSPRGADTDTQYF.

The chain carries TRBV12-2 and TRBJ2-7; TRBD1 is the table's D call and was not checked against the DNA. TRBV12-2 is marked as a pseudogene. This CDR3 region has 17 residues. The chain's CDR3 is CASRLGAPGQGFYEQYF. DNA of the CDR3: TGTGCAAGTCGCTTAGGGGCGCCGGGACAGGGCTTCTACGAGCAGTACTTC.

The chain employs TRBV6-5 and TRBJ2-7; tentative D call: TRBD1 (6 bases). Germline loops: CDR1 MNHEY, CDR2 SVGAGI. The V and J ends lost 10 bases and 5 bases respectively, with 15 bases between them. CDR3 length equals 12 residues. The CDR3 sequence is CATWTVRHEQYF. In DNA, the CDR3 is TGTGCCACCTGGACAGTGCGCCACGAGCAGTACTTC.

V is TRBV6-1 and J is TRBJ2-1; TRBD2 agrees at 9 bases. V lost 3 bases, J lost 7 bases, and 7 bases stayed unmatched. Germline CDR1 is MNHNS and CDR2 is SASEGT. This CDR3 is 15 amino acids long. The CDR3 here is CASSETSGLGNEQFF. In DNA, the CDR3 is TGTGCCAGCAGTGAGACTAGCGGTCTAGGAAATGAGCAGTTCTTC.

This clone occurred once. This rearrangement joins TRBV20-1 to TRBJ2-5; 7 nucleotides line up with TRBD1. The ends lost 3 bases at V and 5 bases at J; junction bases unmatched: 6. From germline, CDR1 is DFQATT and CDR2 SNEGSKA (reference sequence). The CDR3 length is 13 residues. The CDR3 spells CSASRTGSETQYF. CDR3 sequence (DNA): TGCAGTGCTAGTCGGACAGGAAGTGAGACCCAGTACTTC.

This chain uses TRBV7-2 with TRBJ2-7; unclear D gene. Trimming left V 1 base short and J 3 bases short, with 7 bases between. From germline, CDR1 is SGHTA and CDR2 FQGNSA. This CDR3 contains 13 residues. Here the CDR3 DNA reads TGTGCCAGCAGCTTAGGTCCGGGCTACGAGCAGTACTTC. This sequence encodes CASSLGPGYEQYF.

The chain is built from TRBV5-6 and TRBJ1-2; D gene ambiguous. The V gene lost 4 bases and the J gene lost 0 bases, with 16 bases spanning the gap. The germline V gene encodes CDR1 SGHDT and CDR2 YYEEEE. CDR3 length: 16 residues. The CDR3 loop is CASSQYAGNANYGYTF. The CDR3 nucleotides read TGTGCCAGCAGCCAATACGCAGGAAATGCTAACTATGGCTACACCTTC.

This chain connects TRBV28 to TRBJ1-2; 7 positions match TRBD1. Trimming removed 6 bases from V and 4 bases from J; junction bases left unmatched: 5. Germline CDR1 reads MDHEN; CDR2 reads SYDVKM. CDR3 size: 13 residues. The CDR3 bases are TGTGCCAGCAGCCCGGGACAGTCCTATGGCTACACCTTC. It yields the protein CASSPGQSYGYTF.